A single sample is the source of the 30 T cell receptor beta chains below, sequenced in a study of blood T cells in healthy people across ages. Through a sample-barcoded 5' primer and a J-beta primer mix, a second PCR was run for 7 to 11 cycles. TCRdb used MiXCR to reprocess the 5' RACE reads, holding one entry per CDR3 protein. The sample gives over 1.5 million distinct CDR3 sequences, approximately 50% of which show up once; approximately 2.1% is in the top ten. Sequencing used blood. All receptors come from a woman aged 40-49 years in good health.

This sequence joins TRBV28 and TRBJ2-1; 10 bases match TRBD1. V was pared by 3 bases and J by 6 bases, with 8 bases of the junction left unmatched. The CDR3 runs 16 residues. CDR1 is MDHEN, CDR2 SYDVKM, per germline. The CDR3 reads CASSLAEGQGFNEQFF. DNA for the CDR3: TGTGCCAGCAGTTTGGCGGAGGGACAGGGGTTCAATGAGCAGTTCTTC. The full variable domain, completed using reference TRBV28 and TRBJ2-1, is DVKVTQSSRYLVKRTGEKVFLECVQDMDHENMFWYRQDPGLGLRLIYFSYDVKMKEKGDIPEGYSVSREKKERFSLILESASTNQTSMYLCASSLAEGQGFNEQFFGPGTRLTVL.

This clonotype was detected once. The rearrangement joins TRBV12-3 or TRBV12-4 to TRBJ1-1; D perhaps matches TRBD1 (6 bases). The CDR3 totals 14 residues. V was trimmed by 4 bases and J by 6 bases, leaving 15 bases between them. The CDR3 region is CASSSWGLAAEAFF. The CDR3 DNA reads as TGTGCCAGCAGTTCCTGGGGGCTGGCGGCTGAAGCTTTCTTT.

This clonotype was seen ten or more times. This chain links TRBV7-2 with TRBJ2-6, with D perhaps TRBD1 (5 bases). Germline CDR1 SGHTA, CDR2 FQGNSA. The ends were cut back, 4 bases at V and 0 bases at J, with 7 bases in the middle. The CDR3 consists of 15 residues. The CDR3 bases are TGTGCCAGCAGCTCACAGGTCTCTGGGGCCAACGTCCTGACTTTC. Translated, it gives CASSSQVSGANVLTF.

This clonotype was detected a few times. V and J are TRBV6-2 or TRBV6-3 and TRBJ2-5; D unclear. The CDR3 has 15 amino acids. The V end lost 6 bases, the J end lost 5 bases, and 19 bases lay between the germline ends. Per germline, CDR1 MNHEY and CDR2 SVGEGT. CDR3: CASSPGQDFTETQYF. As DNA, the CDR3 is TGTGCCAGCAGCCCCGGGCAGGATTTTACGGAGACCCAGTACTTC.

The V call is TRBV7-2, the J call TRBJ2-2; D might be TRBD1 (7 bases). The V end was cut by 4 bases, the J end by 8 bases, with 17 bases between. Germline assignment: CDR1 SGHTA and CDR2 FQGNSA. The CDR3 length is 15 residues. CDR3 coding DNA: TGTGCCAGCAGCTCAATACAGGGGAGGAGAGGGGAGCTGTTTTTT. It translates to CASSSIQGRRGELFF.

The chain recombines TRBV6-5 with TRBJ1-2; maybe TRBD1 (5 bases). Germline V gene sequence: CDR1 MNHEY, CDR2 SVGAGI. The V and J ends lost 1 base and 0 bases respectively, with 15 bases between them. The CDR3 covers 17 residues. The chain's CDR3 is CASSYLARGAANYGYTF. The CDR3 DNA follows: TGTGCCAGCAGTTACTTGGCGAGAGGGGCAGCTAACTATGGCTACACCTTC.

This clonotype showed up just a few times. This CDR3 is CASSPDYYGYTF. The CDR3 DNA is TGTGCCAGCAGCCCGGATTACTATGGCTACACCTTC. This sequence joins TRBV7-2 and TRBJ1-2; D unresolved. The germline V gene has CDR1 SGHTA and CDR2 FQGNSA. Trimming shortened V by 5 bases and J by 3 bases, and 7 bases separated the two germline ends. The CDR3 extends over 12 amino acids.

The gene calls are TRBV6-6 and TRBJ2-1, with D tentatively TRBD1 or TRBD2 (6 bases each). CDR3 length: 15 residues. The V end was cut by 4 bases, the J end by 8 bases, with 18 bases between. Germline CDR1 is MNHNY and CDR2 is SVGAGI (reference sequence). The CDR3 sequence: CASSSGGRFFYEQFF. CDR3 coding DNA: TGTGCCAGCAGTTCTGGGGGGCGTTTTTTTTATGAGCAGTTCTTC.

A single count supports this clonotype. This chain connects TRBV7-2 to TRBJ2-3, with 9 bases aligning to TRBD2. The CDR3 totals 17 residues. Trimming at V came to 4 bases and at J to 0 bases, leaving 8 bases not matched to a gene. The germline V gene has CDR1 SGHTA and CDR2 FQGNSA. The CDR3 sequence is CASSSGVSGGSTDTQYF. The CDR3 DNA is TGTGCCAGCAGCTCAGGCGTTAGCGGGGGTAGCACAGATACGCAGTATTTT.

J is TRBJ1-5 and V is TRBV28; D gene ambiguous. Trimming stripped 6 bases from V and 0 bases from J, with 9 bases between. The CDR3 is 14 amino acids. The germline CDR1 and CDR2 sequences are MDHEN and SYDVKM. The CDR3: CASSYSYSNQPQHF. The DNA of the CDR3 is TGTGCCAGCAGCTACAGCTATAGCAATCAGCCCCAGCATTTT.

This clonotype turned up a few times. The genes are TRBV29-1 and TRBJ2-1; D is uncertain. The germline V gene has CDR1 SQVTM and CDR2 ANQGSEA. This CDR3 contains 15 residues. Trimming cost V 4 bases and J 2 bases, with 15 bases left between them. The CDR3 sequence is CSVVTAYNPYNEQFF. CDR3 nucleotides: TGCAGCGTTGTGACCGCATATAACCCCTACAATGAGCAGTTCTTC.

A remark on this clonotype: An end of the junction does not agree with germline; a read error may underlie this. This chain connects TRBV28 to TRBJ2-3, with D unresolved. Germline values: CDR1 MDHEN, CDR2 SYDVKM. This CDR3 spans 15 amino acids. CDR3 sequence reads: CASSLTPLSTDTQYF. CDR3 bases: TGTGCCAGCAGCCTCACACCCCTAAGCACAGATACACAGTATTTT.

This clonotype was picked up a small number of times. The J gene is TRBJ2-5, the V gene TRBV11-1, with 7 bases fitting TRBD1. This CDR3 has 16 amino acids. V trimming: 5 bases; J trimming: 2 bases; junction bases outside the gene matches: 11. Looked up from germline, CDR1 is SGHAT and CDR2 is FQDESV (reference sequence). The chain's CDR3 is CASSPRTGYAQETQYF. The DNA for the CDR3 is TGTGCCAGCAGCCCCCGGACAGGTTATGCGCAAGAGACCCAGTACTTC.

A word on this clonotype: At one of its ends the junction is not consistent with the germline gene, which may arise from a read error. The chain has TRBV7-3 and TRBJ1-2; TRBD1 aligns across 7 bases. The germline V gene has CDR1 SGHTA and CDR2 FQGTGA. There are 16 residues in the CDR3. CDR3 nucleotides: TGTGCTAGCAGCCCAATCTTTGGGACAGATGTTGATGGCTACACCTTC. Its protein is CASSPIFGTDVDGYTF.

The DNA of the CDR3 is TGTGCCAGCAGCGAAGGGACTAGCGGGAGCTACAATGAGCAGTTCTTC. It encodes CASSEGTSGSYNEQFF. The chain is built from TRBV13 and TRBJ2-1, with 14 bases identical to TRBD2. Germline V gene lookup returns CDR1 PRHDT and CDR2 FYEKMQ (reference sequence). After removal of 5 bases from V and 3 bases from J, the junction contained 3 bases not matched to a gene. The CDR3 has 16 amino acids.

A single count supports this clonotype. The CDR3 sequence: CASSSIRSGQGYSPLHF. The CDR3 coding sequence is TGTGCCAGCAGTTCAATCCGGTCGGGACAGGGATATTCACCCCTCCACTTT. This chain links TRBV12-3 or TRBV12-4 with TRBJ1-6; 9 bases agree with TRBD1. The V and J ends lost 4 bases and 8 bases, in that order; junction bases with no gene match: 12. The CDR3 spans 17 residues.

With respect to this clonotype: A junction end diverges from the germline sequence, so it may reflect a read error. The chain employs TRBV19 and TRBJ2-2, with 7 bases fitting TRBD1. This CDR3 is built from 15 residues. The V gene's germline CDR1 is LNHDA and CDR2 SQIVND (reference sequence). The CDR3 nucleotides are TGTGCCAGTGCCGGGACAGATTTTAACACCGGGGAACTGTTTTTT. Amino acid sequence: CASAGTDFNTGELFF. The full variable domain, in which reference TRBV19 and TRBJ2-2 provide the parts outside the CDR3, is DGGITQSPKYLFRKEGQNVTLSCEQNLNHDAMYWYRQDPGQGLRLIYYSQIVNDFQKGDIAEGYSVSREKKESFPLTVTSAQKNPTAFYLCASAGTDFNTGELFFGEGSRLTVL.

Here the CDR3 reads CSAPRARTSGGAMPQYF. CDR3 coding DNA: TGCAGTGCCCCCCGGGCGAGGACTAGCGGGGGGGCTATGCCCCAGTACTTC. The chain links TRBV20-1 to TRBJ2-5; 15 bases are shared with TRBD2. The CDR3 covers 17 residues. The junction had 17 bases not matched to a gene; V was cut back by 6 bases and J by 9 bases. The germline gives CDR1 DFQATT, CDR2 SNEGSKA (reference sequence).

This clonotype was seen a few times. The V and J genes are TRBV20-1 and TRBJ2-3; no definite D call. Trimming took 3 bases from V and 3 from J, leaving 7 bases between them. Germline assignment: CDR1 DFQATT and CDR2 SNEGSKA (reference sequence). This CDR3 is 12 amino acids long. For the CDR3, the DNA is TGCAGTGCTAGTCGAGAGACAGATACGCAGTATTTT. Amino acids: CSASRETDTQYF.

This clonotype was counted only a few times. The chain uses TRBV24-1 and TRBJ2-3; TRBD1 agrees at 9 bases. CDR3 length equals 16 residues. Germline CDR1 and CDR2: KGHDR and SFDVKD. V gave up 4 bases and J gave up 4 bases; unmatched junction bases: 8. CDR3 sequence reads: CATSEAGTGLADTQYF. CDR3 nucleotides: TGTGCCACCAGTGAAGCCGGGACAGGGTTGGCAGATACGCAGTATTTT.

This clonotype was observed a few times. The chain couples TRBV3-1 to TRBJ1-2, with unresolved D. The germline CDR1 and CDR2 sequences are LGHDT and YNNKEL (reference sequence). This CDR3 spans 14 amino acids. The V and J ends lost 6 bases and 3 bases respectively, with 14 bases between them. CDR3 nucleotide sequence: TGTGCCAGCAGTCCAATCAGCACTGACTATGGCTACACCTTC. This sequence encodes CASSPISTDYGYTF.

In this sample, this clonotype turned up a few times. The chain uses TRBV7-3 and TRBJ2-3; no firm D call. V gave up 5 bases and J gave up 0 bases, with 18 bases separating them. The CDR3 is made up of 17 amino acids. Germline V CDR1 and CDR2: SGHTA, FQGTGA. The chain's CDR3 is CASSLNPVPTSTDTQYF. As DNA, the CDR3 is TGTGCCAGCAGCCTAAACCCCGTCCCTACTAGCACAGATACGCAGTATTTT.

This clonotype appeared many times. V gene TRBV12-3 or TRBV12-4 combines with J gene TRBJ1-2; 7 nucleotides agree with TRBD1. The CDR3 spans 13 residues. Trimming removed 5 bases from V and 2 bases from J; junction bases left unmatched: 2. This chain's CDR3 is CASSPQGNYGYTF. CDR3 bases: TGTGCCAGCAGTCCACAGGGGAACTATGGCTACACCTTC.

The chain uses TRBV25-1 and TRBJ1-2, with 7 bases aligning to TRBD1. The germline V gene encodes CDR1 MGHDK and CDR2 SYGVNS. This CDR3 comprises 14 residues. V shed 10 bases and J 5 bases; nucleotides not matched to a gene: 13. The CDR3 bases are TGTGCCACCCAGGGGGACTCAAAAGGGTATGGCTACACCTTC. It encodes CATQGDSKGYGYTF.

This clonotype has just a few counts. The chain carries TRBV7-2 and TRBJ2-7; D is perhaps TRBD2 (6 bases). The V gene lost 2 bases and the J gene lost 2 bases, with 13 bases spanning the gap. Germline assignment: CDR1 SGHTA and CDR2 FQGNSA. CDR3 length: 15 amino acids. The CDR3 sequence is CASSLWASETYEQYF. The CDR3 coding sequence is TGTGCCAGCAGCTTATGGGCTAGCGAGACCTACGAGCAGTACTTC.

The sample holds a few counts of this clonotype. The J gene is TRBJ1-2, the V gene TRBV9; no clear D. V shed 2 bases and J shed 8 bases, with 10 bases lying between them. CDR3 length equals 12 residues. Germline V gives CDR1 SGDLS, CDR2 YYNGEE. The DNA for the CDR3 is TGTGCCAGCAGCGTTTCGGGGAACGGCTACACCTTC. It is translated as CASSVSGNGYTF.

V usage is TRBV20-1 and J usage is TRBJ2-3, with D hard to call. Germline-derived CDR1 and CDR2 are DFQATT and SNEGSKA (reference sequence). The CDR3 has 14 amino acids. Between the trimmed V and J ends, which lost 6 bases and 3 bases, there was a span of 16 bases. The chain's CDR3 is CSAERSRGTDTQYF. As DNA, the CDR3 is TGCAGTGCGGAACGATCTCGTGGTACAGATACGCAGTATTTT.

This clonotype showed up just a few times. V usage is TRBV5-5 and J usage is TRBJ2-1, with TRBD2 matching over 10 bases. Germline CDR1 reads SGHKS; CDR2 reads YYEKEE (reference sequence). The CDR3 totals 16 residues. V shed 0 bases and J 10 bases; nucleotides not matched to a gene: 10. The CDR3 coding sequence is TGTGCCAGCAGCTTGGTGCTAGCGGGGGAGGGCGTCGAGCAGTTCTTC. Its protein is CASSLVLAGEGVEQFF.

This clonotype has only a few counts. The chain uses TRBV27 and TRBJ2-1; 7 positions agree with TRBD2. V lost 2 bases and J lost 9; bases outside the gene matches: 1. The CDR3 covers 12 residues. The V gene's germline CDR1 is MNHEY and CDR2 SMNVEV (reference sequence). The CDR3 DNA reads as TGTGCCAGCAGTTTAATAGCGGGTGAGCAGTTCTTC. It translates to CASSLIAGEQFF.

The chain is built from TRBV7-2 and TRBJ2-7; 11 nucleotides line up with TRBD1. Germline V gives CDR1 SGHTA, CDR2 FQGNSA. The CDR3 contains 15 residues. V lost 4 bases, J lost 7 bases, and 9 bases stayed unmatched. Here the CDR3 reads CASSSPGQGGIEQYF. CDR3 nucleotide sequence: TGTGCCAGCAGCTCTCCGGGACAGGGGGGGATTGAGCAGTACTTC.